The 16 T cell receptor beta chains below all came from one sample that was sequenced in a study of immune evolution from preneoplasia to lung adenocarcinoma. Assay used: immunoSEQ multiplex PCR; TCRdb lists only in-frame clones, some missing. Altogether approximately 3,700 clones are present, about 85% being singletons, with the ten largest covering under 6.5%. The sample consisted of FFPE minimally invasive lung adenocarcinoma tissue. These receptors originate from an older donor with lung adenocarcinoma.

The chain combines TRBV7-2 with TRBJ2-1; 10 positions match TRBD2. Unmatched junction bases numbered 0, after V lost 6 bases and J lost 1 base. The CDR3 extends over 14 amino acids. CDR1 and CDR2 (germline): SGHTA, FQGNSA. CDR3 in amino acids: CASRAGGSYNEQFF. The CDR3 DNA follows: TGTGCCAGCAGAGCGGGGGGGTCCTACAATGAGCAGTTCTTC.

This rearrangement joins TRBV30 to TRBJ1-3; TRBD1 might be the D (5 bases). CDR1 GTSNPN and CDR2 SVGIG come from the germline V gene (reference sequence). V dropped 3 bases and J dropped 3 bases, with 15 bases sitting between them. The CDR3 length is 15 residues. The CDR3 here is CAWSESGFFGNTIYF. CDR3 coding DNA: TGTGCCTGGAGCGAGTCAGGGTTTTTTGGAAACACCATATATTTT.

The chain links TRBV5-4 to TRBJ2-7; 7 nucleotides align to TRBD1. The V gene's germline CDR1 is SGHNT and CDR2 YYREEE (reference sequence). J was trimmed by 3 bases and V by 5 bases; bases with no gene match: 5. CDR3 length equals 13 residues. The CDR3 loop is CASSIQGIYEQYF. The CDR3 DNA sequence: TGTGCCAGCAGTATACAGGGGATCTACGAGCAGTACTTC.

V is TRBV6-5 and J is TRBJ2-2; D gene uncertain. V was clipped by 7 bases and J by 4 bases, with 13 bases between them. In germline, CDR1 is MNHEY, CDR2 SVGAGI. The CDR3 consists of 14 residues. CDR3 sequence: CASTLSHLTGELFF. Written as DNA, the CDR3 is TGTGCCAGCACTTTGTCCCACCTCACCGGGGAGCTGTTTTTT.

V usage is TRBV7-9 and J usage is TRBJ1-4; D gene ambiguous. Germline CDR1 reads SEHNR; CDR2 reads FQNEAQ (reference sequence). V gave up 3 bases and J gave up 5 bases, with 1 base separating them. CDR3 length: 11 residues. The CDR3 DNA is TGTGCCAGCAGCTTCAATGAAAAACTGTTTTTT. This sequence encodes CASSFNEKLFF. The full variable domain, completed using reference TRBV7-9 and TRBJ1-4, is DTGVSQNPRHKITKRGQNVTFRCDPISEHNRLYWYRQTLGQGPEFLTYFQNEAQLEKSRLLSDRFSAERPKGSFSTLEIQRTEQGDSAMYLCASSFNEKLFFGSGTQLSVL.

By share of the sample, this clone is large. The rearrangement uses TRBV9 and TRBJ1-1; TRBD1 matches 8 bases. Germline-derived CDR1 and CDR2 are SGDLS and YYNGEE. The CDR3 is made up of 14 amino acids. The trim removed 6 bases at V and 0 bases at J, leaving 4 bases unmatched. The CDR3 DNA is TGTGCCAGCACTCTGACAGGGGTGAACACTGAAGCTTTCTTT. Amino acid sequence: CASTLTGVNTEAFF.

This chain joins TRBV30 and TRBJ2-3; a possible D gene is TRBD2 (5 bases). Trimming took off 3 bases at V and 8 bases at J, with 9 bases between the two ends. This CDR3 has 11 residues. Germline V gene sequence: CDR1 GTSNPN, CDR2 SVGIG (reference sequence). The CDR3 reads CAWRDGGTQYF. The CDR3 DNA sequence: TGTGCCTGGAGGGACGGAGGTACGCAGTATTTT.

The V and J genes are TRBV30 and TRBJ1-4; 9 nucleotides agree with TRBD1. Germline CDR1 is GTSNPN and CDR2 is SVGIG (reference sequence). The CDR3 consists of 13 residues. V lost 3 bases and J lost 12; bases outside the gene matches: 8. This chain's CDR3 is CAWRAVGQGQLFF. The CDR3 nucleotides read TGTGCCTGGAGGGCCGTGGGACAGGGCCAACTGTTTTTT. Full variable domain (outside the CDR3, taken from reference TRBV30 and TRBJ1-4): SQTIHQWPATLVQPVGSPLSLECTVEGTSNPNLYWYRQAAGRGLQLLFYSVGIGQISSEVPQNLSASRPQDRQFILSSKKLLLSDSGFYLCAWRAVGQGQLFFGSGTQLSVL.

This chain joins TRBV7-9 and TRBJ2-3; 10 bases are a match to TRBD2. With V trimmed by 1 base and J by 6 bases, 10 bases remained unmatched. Germline CDR1 reads SEHNR; CDR2 reads FQNEAQ (reference sequence). The CDR3 extends over 17 amino acids. The CDR3, as DNA: TGTGCCAGCAGCTTAGGCGCAGCGGGAGGGCCGGGGGATACGCAGTATTTT. Protein sequence: CASSLGAAGGPGDTQYF.

The rearrangement uses TRBV28 and TRBJ2-6; weak D call: TRBD2 (6 bases). CDR3 length: 15 residues. V was trimmed by 3 bases and J by 0 bases, leaving 6 bases between them. The germline gives CDR1 MDHEN, CDR2 SYDVKM. The CDR3 here is CASSLGGSGANVLTF. The DNA of the CDR3 is TGTGCCAGCAGTTTGGGGGGCTCTGGGGCCAACGTCCTGACTTTC.

The chain joins TRBV6-5 to TRBJ2-7; D is unclear. Germline CDR1 and CDR2: MNHEY and SVGAGI. V lost 4 bases and J 2 bases, leaving 6 bases between the germline ends. CDR3 length: 12 residues. The CDR3 protein is CASSSLTYEQYF. CDR3 coding DNA: TGTGCCAGCAGTTCTCTAACCTACGAGCAGTACTTC.

Only one count was recorded for this clone. The rearrangement uses TRBV19 and TRBJ1-2, with D unclear. Trimming took 3 bases from V and 0 from J, leaving 5 bases between them. This CDR3 is 13 amino acids long. CDR1 and CDR2 (germline): LNHDA, SQIVND (reference sequence). The CDR3: CASSIPPNYGYTF. The CDR3 coding sequence is TGTGCCAGTAGTATCCCTCCTAACTATGGCTACACCTTC.

The V call is TRBV19, the J call TRBJ2-3; no reliable D call. The germline gives CDR1 LNHDA, CDR2 SQIVND (reference sequence). The germline V and J ends were trimmed by 1 base and 2 bases, with 7 bases remaining between them. The CDR3 is 14 residues long. CDR3: CASSIGLLTDTQYF. CDR3 nucleotides: TGTGCCAGTAGTATAGGACTGCTCACAGATACGCAGTATTTT.

The chain links TRBV5-6 to TRBJ1-5, with D maybe TRBD1 (5 bases). This CDR3 comprises 15 residues. Per germline, CDR1 SGHDT and CDR2 YYEEEE. The V end was cut by 5 bases, the J end by 5 bases, with 17 bases between. In nucleotides, the CDR3 is TGTGCCAGCAGAAGGGCGGGGGACGGAGATCAGCCCCAGCATTTT. This sequence encodes CASRRAGDGDQPQHF.

The chain has TRBV5-4 and TRBJ1-2; 7 bases line up with TRBD1. V trimming: 4 bases; J trimming: 3 bases; junction bases outside the gene matches: 9. The CDR3 sequence is 15 residues long. CDR1 SGHNT and CDR2 YYREEE come from the germline V gene (reference sequence). CDR3 nucleotide sequence: TGTGCCAGCAGCATACCGACAGGGAATGACTATGGCTACACCTTC. This encodes CASSIPTGNDYGYTF. Using reference TRBV5-4 and TRBJ1-2 for the parts outside the CDR3, the full variable domain is ETGVTQSPTHLIKTRGQQVTLRCSSQSGHNTVSWYQQALGQGPQFIFQYYREEENGRGNFPPRFSGLQFPNYSSELNVNALELDDSALYLCASSIPTGNDYGYTFGSGTRLTVV.

This clone was seen only once. The chain employs TRBV5-8 and TRBJ2-7; 9 bases align to TRBD1. The trim removed 3 bases at V and 6 bases at J, leaving 10 bases unmatched. Germline CDR1 and CDR2: SGHTS and YDEGEE. The CDR3 has 15 amino acids. DNA for the CDR3: TGTGCCAGCAGCTCACGTCCCGGGACAGGGTTCGAGCAGTACTTC. Protein product: CASSSRPGTGFEQYF.